This paragraph reports one T cell receptor (beta chain). Its antigen remains undetermined. The sample holds no much larger clone one base away, and base qualities are not on file. The junction carries 6 bases between V and J, which are trimmed by 8 bases and 4 bases respectively. Counted from cysteine to phenylalanine, this CDR3 has 11 amino acids. CDR3 DNA is the only sequence kept; it has 33 bases, read in frame from the first base. Each collaborating institution followed its own protocols to collect whole blood in K2EDTA tubes. Collaborator samples were shipped for TCRbeta analysis as frozen whole blood, isolated PBMCs, or DNA extracted from either sample type. These data come from a study of blood T cell repertoires in COVID-19 (dated by TCRdb to 2018 to 2020). With respect to the entire study: Collaborator samples came from the United States, Italy and Spain and covered acute and convalescent phases of COVID-19. The prospective study material was composed of cDNA or gDNA derived from T cells, B-cell-depleted T cells, or PBMCs. Deeply sampled blood TCRbeta repertoires from subjects exposed to, actively infected with, or recovered from COVID-19 were included in the dataset. The repertoires were released in a freely available public database meant as a resource for research on the immune response to SARS-CoV-2. Samples were obtained from the ongoing ImmuneRACE study (first 160 participants) and from 1,254 subjects provided by 6 global collaborators. The sample metadata nearly always contained a de-identified subject ID, COVID-19 status, age in years and sex. HLA class I and class II types, where available, came from metadata supplied by the sample provider rather than from assay-based typing.

The immunoSEQ Assay, a bias-controlled multiplex PCR, was used to amplify TCRbeta CDR3 regions from genomic DNA. As for how the authors treated the data: Nucleated cell counts per sample were estimated from amplification of reference gene primers within the assay. To quantify the absolute abundance of each unique TCRbeta CDR3 rearrangement, sequence reads were collapsed and filtered. For each sample, productive Simpson clonality was calculated as the square root of Simpson's diversity index across productive rearrangements. The table was pulled from immuneACCESS by TCRdb, which kept in-frame rearrangements only. Such tables lose some clones; where checked, under half of the loss comes from unresolved V genes, and the rest has no known cause. The DNA gave D and trimming, while V, J and clone size come from that table. The sample records 70,000 to 95,000 clones, roughly 85% of which are singletons. Around 15% of the sample is held by the ten biggest clonotypes.

General study outcomes and caveats: How much clinical and demographic metadata was included differed by source and by participant, and the metadata was provided uncurated.

Sequencing used peripheral blood. The chain employs TRBV12-3 or TRBV12-4 and TRBJ2-1; the D gene identity is not certain. This sequence was found in a human donor in a cohort sampled during active COVID-19. The DNA is as follows: TGTGCCAGCTCTACTTACAATGAGCAGTTCTTC. The translation is CASSTYNEQFF.